The 29 T cell receptor beta chains listed next were all sequenced from one sample in a study of regulatory T cells in long-lasting Graves disease. Time point specified: newly diagnosed GD, antithyroid drugs for less than 3 months. The TCR library was prepared using RNA isolated from PBMCs. Building of the TCR beta libraries involved iRepertoire HTBI primers and Arm-PCR of CDR3 regions. MiXCR, run by TCRdb on the multiplex PCR reads, gives a single entry per CDR3 protein. This table holds around 250,000 distinct CDR3 sequences, around 21% found once. Here the sequenced sample was peripheral blood mononuclear cells (PBMCs), taken at new diagnosis, from a patient treated with antithyroid drugs. These receptors originate from a female donor with Graves disease.

In its sample, this clonotype was seen many times. The chain carries TRBV20-1 and TRBJ1-5; TRBD1 might be the D (5 bases). Germline V gene data show CDR1 as DFQATT and CDR2 as SNEGSKA (reference sequence). The V gene lost 0 bases and the J gene lost 5 bases, with 17 bases spanning the gap. This CDR3 contains 16 residues. The chain's CDR3 is CSAREFLRGADQPQHF. CDR3 nucleotide sequence: TGCAGTGCTAGAGAATTTTTGAGAGGGGCGGATCAGCCCCAGCATTTT.

The chain carries TRBV9 and TRBJ2-5; D is ambiguous. From germline, CDR1 is SGDLS and CDR2 YYNGEE. The CDR3 has 16 amino acids. The V gene lost 1 base and the J gene lost 2 bases, with 15 bases spanning the gap. The CDR3 sequence: CASSVSWSVQQETQYF. The CDR3, as DNA: TGTGCCAGCAGCGTATCCTGGTCCGTCCAGCAAGAGACCCAGTACTTC.

This clonotype has ten or more counts. V and J are TRBV28 and TRBJ1-6; perhaps TRBD1 as D (6 bases). Germline loops: CDR1 MDHEN, CDR2 SYDVKM. The CDR3 runs 17 residues. The germline V and J ends were trimmed by 3 bases and 2 bases, with 14 bases remaining between them. CDR3 amino acids: CASSFEMGATYNSPLHF. In DNA, the CDR3 is TGTGCCAGCAGTTTTGAAATGGGGGCTACCTATAATTCACCCCTCCACTTT. The variable domain in full, completed from reference TRBV28 and TRBJ1-6, reads DVKVTQSSRYLVKRTGEKVFLECVQDMDHENMFWYRQDPGLGLRLIYFSYDVKMKEKGDIPEGYSVSREKKERFSLILESASTNQTSMYLCASSFEMGATYNSPLHFGNGTRLTVT.

This clonotype was recorded many times. The rearrangement uses TRBV18 and TRBJ2-3; D not certain. Germline V gene sequence: CDR1 KGHSH, CDR2 LQKENI. Trimming shortened V by 8 bases and J by 5 bases, and 11 bases separated the two germline ends. CDR3 size: 12 residues. This CDR3 is CASSPRGDTQYF. Here the CDR3 DNA reads TGTGCCAGCAGCCCTCGAGGAGATACGCAGTATTTT.

The table lists this clonotype with many counts. The J gene is TRBJ2-1, the V gene TRBV7-2, with D perhaps matching TRBD2 (6 bases). Germline V CDR1 and CDR2: SGHTA, FQGNSA. This CDR3 is built from 13 residues. The ends were cut back, 6 bases at V and 4 bases at J, with 10 bases in the middle. The CDR3: CASRWDLYNEQFF. The CDR3 coding sequence is TGTGCCAGCAGGTGGGACTTATACAATGAGCAGTTCTTC. Variable domain in full (rest from reference TRBV7-2 and TRBJ2-1): GAGVSQSPSNKVTEKGKDVELRCDPISGHTALYWYRQSLGQGLEFLIYFQGNSAPDKSGLPSDRFSAERTGGSVSTLTIQRTQQEDSAVYLCASRWDLYNEQFFGPGTRLTVL.

Points on this clonotype: A far larger clone differs by one base, so this is likely a read error. This chain connects TRBV11-3 to TRBJ2-3; the D call may be TRBD1 or TRBD2 (6 bases each). The CDR3 is 17 residues long. From germline, CDR1 is SGHNT and CDR2 YENEEA. For the CDR3, the DNA is TGTGCCAGCGGCTTACGGGGGCGCGGGTACTCGGCAGATACGCAGTATTTT. Its translation: CASGLRGRGYSADTQYF.

V and J are TRBV7-2 and TRBJ2-5; D perhaps matches TRBD2 (5 bases). Germline CDR1 reads SGHTA; CDR2 reads FQGNSA. This CDR3 contains 15 residues. The V and J ends lost 1 base and 2 bases respectively, with 11 bases between them. In nucleotides, the CDR3 is TGTGCCAGCAGCTTAGTTGGCCGGGAACAAGAGACCCAGTACTTC. Protein: CASSLVGREQETQYF.

This clonotype was observed many times. The J gene is TRBJ2-1, the V gene TRBV7-8; D call uncertain. Germline CDR1 reads SGHVS; CDR2 reads FQNEAQ. Trimming took off 5 bases at V and 4 bases at J, with 9 bases between the two ends. The CDR3 has 13 residues. The CDR3 DNA follows: TGTGCCAGCAGCCCGGCGGTTTACAATGAGCAGTTCTTC. Translated: CASSPAVYNEQFF.

This clonotype has only a few counts. The chain joins TRBV20-1 to TRBJ1-1; D is perhaps TRBD1 (6 bases). CDR1 and CDR2 (germline): DFQATT, SNEGSKA (reference sequence). V lost 0 bases to trimming and J lost 0 bases, with 11 bases between them. This CDR3 spans 15 amino acids. CDR3: CSAREPGQLNTEAFF. CDR3 in DNA: TGCAGTGCTAGAGAGCCGGGACAATTGAACACTGAAGCTTTCTTT.

Many counts were recorded for this clonotype. The J gene is TRBJ2-7, the V gene TRBV20-1; D assignment may be TRBD1 or TRBD2 (5 bases each). The ends were cut back, 3 bases at V and 0 bases at J, with 12 bases in the middle. The germline V gene encodes CDR1 DFQATT and CDR2 SNEGSKA (reference sequence). CDR3 size: 14 residues. The CDR3 DNA sequence: TGCAGTGCTAGGAGGGGACCCCCCTCCTACGAGCAGTACTTC. Residues: CSARRGPPSYEQYF.

This clonotype was found many times. The genes are TRBV28 and TRBJ2-3; 7 bases match TRBD1. The V gene's germline CDR1 is MDHEN and CDR2 SYDVKM. CDR3 length: 15 amino acids. J gave up 3 bases and V 5 bases, and 8 bases lay outside the gene matches. CDR3 sequence: CASSPRGRPTDTQYF. The CDR3 DNA reads as TGTGCCAGCAGTCCTAGGGGGCGGCCAACAGATACGCAGTATTTT. Supplemented by reference TRBV28 and TRBJ2-3, the full variable domain reads DVKVTQSSRYLVKRTGEKVFLECVQDMDHENMFWYRQDPGLGLRLIYFSYDVKMKEKGDIPEGYSVSREKKERFSLILESASTNQTSMYLCASSPRGRPTDTQYFGPGTRLTVL.

This clonotype was counted ten times or more. The chain employs TRBV12-3 or TRBV12-4 and TRBJ2-4; TRBD1 is a possible D gene (6 bases). The CDR3 extends over 14 amino acids. Between the trimmed V and J ends, which lost 1 base and 6 bases, there was a span of 10 bases. Here the CDR3 DNA reads TGTGCCAGCAGTTTAGGCCAGGGGCTAAACATTCAGTACTTC. It encodes CASSLGQGLNIQYF.

This clonotype has just a few counts. This chain joins TRBV5-1 and TRBJ1-5; 8 nucleotides line up with TRBD1. Germline CDR1 is SGHRS and CDR2 is YFSETQ. CDR3 length equals 15 residues. J was trimmed by 6 bases and V by 4 bases; bases with no gene match: 9. CDR3 in DNA: TGCGCCAGCAGCCCAGGACAGGGCAACAGTCAGCCCCAGCATTTT. Translation gives CASSPGQGNSQPQHF.

The genes are TRBV28 and TRBJ1-2, with unresolved D. Between the trimmed V and J ends, which lost 7 bases and 5 bases, there was a span of 17 bases. The germline V gene encodes CDR1 MDHEN and CDR2 SYDVKM. This CDR3 comprises 14 residues. The CDR3 loop reads CASTLGGAGYGYTF. The CDR3 DNA reads as TGTGCCAGCACCTTAGGAGGCGCAGGTTATGGCTACACCTTC.

This clonotype occurred many times. The J gene is TRBJ1-2, the V gene TRBV20-1, with TRBD1 matching 7 bases. The CDR3 length is 13 residues. V shed 3 bases, J shed 3 bases, and the junction held 4 bases outside the gene matches. Germline CDR1 is DFQATT and CDR2 is SNEGSKA (reference sequence). Here the CDR3 reads CSASTGTDYGYTF. CDR3 nucleotide sequence: TGCAGTGCTAGCACCGGGACAGACTATGGCTACACCTTC.

Details on this clonotype: One base separates it from a far larger clone, so it is likely a read error. CDR3 residues: CSARDRTTYEQFF. Here the CDR3 DNA reads TGCAGTGCTAGAGACAGAACTACCTACGAGCAGTTCTTC. The chain carries TRBV20-1 and TRBJ2-1; D is undetermined. Germline assignment: CDR1 DFQATT and CDR2 SNEGSKA (reference sequence). There are 13 residues in the CDR3. V was clipped by 0 bases and J by 10 bases, with 13 bases between them.

This clonotype has ten or more counts. The chain links TRBV3-1 to TRBJ2-6; 10 nucleotides agree with TRBD2. The CDR3 covers 16 residues. CDR1 is LGHDT, CDR2 YNNKEL, per germline (reference sequence). V lost 7 bases and J lost 2; bases outside the gene matches: 5. The CDR3 sequence is CASTQREGAGANVLTF. The CDR3 nucleotides are TGTGCCAGCACCCAGCGGGAGGGTGCTGGGGCCAACGTCCTGACTTTC.

Ten or more counts support this clonotype. The chain carries TRBV9 and TRBJ2-2, with D uncertain. CDR1 and CDR2 from the germline V gene are SGDLS and YYNGEE. The CDR3 loop spans 12 amino acids. Trimming stripped 3 bases from V and 6 bases from J, with 6 bases between. Written as DNA, the CDR3 is TGTGCCAGCAGCGCGTACGCCGGGGAGCTGTTTTTT. Encoded protein: CASSAYAGELFF.

To note about this clonotype: This probably arose from a read error, given a far larger clone one base away. The chain employs TRBV7-9 and TRBJ2-5, with TRBD2 matching over 7 bases. Germline lookup yields CDR1 SEHNR and CDR2 FQNEAQ (reference sequence). CDR3 length: 15 residues. V shed 1 base and J 11 bases; nucleotides not matched to a gene: 13. CDR3 protein: CASSLVGGGVHEQYF. The CDR3 nucleotides are TGTGCCAGCAGCTTAGTCGGGGGAGGGGTACATGAGCAGTACTTC.

This clonotype was recorded at least ten times. The J gene is TRBJ1-5, the V gene TRBV7-2; no clear D. CDR3 size: 15 residues. Trimming left V 0 bases short and J 5 bases short, with 11 bases between. Germline V lookup: CDR1 SGHTA, CDR2 FQGNSA. The CDR3 DNA reads TGTGCCAGCAGCTTAGCTCGGGATGGGTATCAGCCCCAGCATTTT. Encoded protein: CASSLARDGYQPQHF.

The V call is TRBV11-1, the J call TRBJ2-1, with a tentative D call TRBD2 (6 bases). CDR3 length: 17 residues. The ends were cut back, 3 bases at V and 1 base at J, with 16 bases in the middle. In germline, CDR1 is SGHAT, CDR2 FQDESV (reference sequence). The CDR3 DNA sequence: TGTGCCAGCAGCTTTTCCCGTGGAGGGAGATCCTACAATGAGCAGTTCTTC. It yields the protein CASSFSRGGRSYNEQFF.

As DNA, the CDR3 is TGTGCCAGCAGTGCCCCTCTTGGGACTAGCGGGAGTTACGAGCAGTACTTC. This gives the protein CASSAPLGTSGSYEQYF. The rearrangement joins TRBV2 to TRBJ2-7; TRBD2 agrees at 14 bases. Trimming took 4 bases from V and 4 from J; bases not matched to a gene: 9. Germline lookup yields CDR1 SNHLY and CDR2 FYNNEI. The CDR3 has 17 amino acids.

This clonotype was detected many times. The chain recombines TRBV3-1 with TRBJ2-3, with a tentative D call TRBD2 (6 bases). This CDR3 comprises 13 residues. The germline V and J ends were trimmed by 3 bases and 5 bases, with 9 bases remaining between them. Germline V CDR1 and CDR2: LGHDT, YNNKEL (reference sequence). The CDR3, as DNA: TGTGCCAGCAGCCAGGGGGGAGGAGATACGCAGTATTTT. It codes for CASSQGGGDTQYF.

This clonotype was found many times. The gene calls are TRBV12-3 or TRBV12-4 and TRBJ2-7; D perhaps matches TRBD2 (5 bases). V was trimmed by 8 bases and J by 2 bases, leaving 13 bases between them. The CDR3 is made up of 13 amino acids. The CDR3 loop is CASLDWKTYEQYF. The DNA of the CDR3 is TGTGCCAGCTTGGACTGGAAAACCTACGAGCAGTACTTC.

This clonotype was observed at least ten times. The chain uses TRBV7-6 and TRBJ2-1; 11 nucleotides line up with TRBD2. Trimming took 0 bases from V and 0 from J; bases not matched to a gene: 22. CDR3 length: 24 amino acids. Germline assignment: CDR1 SGHVS and CDR2 FNYEAQ. The CDR3 spells CASSLAASLPGTSGASSSYNEQFF. The CDR3 DNA reads TGTGCCAGCAGCTTAGCCGCTTCACTTCCCGGGACTAGCGGAGCGAGTAGCTCCTACAATGAGCAGTTCTTC.

This clonotype came up many times. The chain links TRBV19 to TRBJ2-1, with D uncertain. Germline V gene sequence: CDR1 LNHDA, CDR2 SQIVND (reference sequence). Trimming pared 3 bases from V and 0 bases from J, leaving 12 bases between. The CDR3 is 16 amino acids. The CDR3 bases are TGTGCCAGTAGTATGTCCTATCCCAGCTCCTACAATGAGCAGTTCTTC. Protein sequence: CASSMSYPSSYNEQFF.

This clonotype was found a few times. The chain has TRBV29-1 and TRBJ1-3, with 11 bases lining up with TRBD1. V was clipped by 7 bases and J by 2 bases; unmatched bases: 4. CDR3 length equals 14 residues. Germline loops: CDR1 SQVTM, CDR2 ANQGSEA. CDR3 protein: CSGGDRGAGNTIYF. The CDR3 DNA is TGCAGCGGTGGGGACAGGGGGGCTGGAAACACCATATATTTT.

This clonotype was seen more than once but under ten times. CDR3 nucleotide sequence: TGTGCCAGCAGTTACGACAGTAACTATGGCTACACCTTC. As protein: CASSYDSNYGYTF. This chain links TRBV6-5 with TRBJ1-2; D is possibly TRBD1 (5 bases). Trimming removed 2 bases at V and 1 base at J, with 5 bases between. This CDR3 spans 13 amino acids. Germline CDR1 MNHEY, CDR2 SVGAGI.

This clonotype came up many times. The chain carries TRBV18 and TRBJ2-3; perhaps TRBD1 as D (5 bases). CDR1 and CDR2 from the germline V gene are KGHSH and LQKENI. Between the trimmed V and J ends, which lost 9 bases and 6 bases, there was a span of 13 bases. This CDR3 comprises 12 residues. CDR3 nucleotides: TGTGCCAGTCGACAGACCACGGATACGCAGTATTTT. Translation: CASRQTTDTQYF.